The sequence of this T cell receptor (beta chain) was determined in a study of chemoradiotherapy in HPV16-positive cancers. Findings of the study overall: Candidate HPV-specific clones and E7-related TCR motifs grew in tumor during treatment.

Sequencing used immunoSEQ multiplex PCR; TCRdb keeps in-frame clones, though not all of them. The sample yields 2,500 to 3,500 clones, around 80% seen once. Concerning this clone: Its antigen is as yet unknown.

The germline gives CDR1 SGHRS, CDR2 YFSETQ. Trimming stripped 4 bases from V and 5 bases from J, with 16 bases between. This CDR3 has 14 amino acids. The V call is TRBV5-1, the J call TRBJ2-7, with a possible D match to TRBD1 (6 bases). This receptor was taken from a human donor with HPV-associated anogenital cancer. Source: tumor tissue, taken from a patient who underwent chemoradiotherapy. In nucleotides, the CDR3 is TGCGCCAGCAGCCCCACAGGGTACGGGAACGAGCAGTACTTC. Encoded protein: CASSPTGYGNEQYF.